This T cell receptor beta chain is drawn from a study of cytotoxic CD8 clonotypes in ibrutinib-treated CLL. Overall study context: Median treatment time before response sampling was 12 months, range 6 to 36. General observations from the study: Public clonotypes, an uncommon group, contracted or remained stable on treatment.

This clone was seen many times. Its antigen is still unknown. Germline V gives CDR1 SGHAT, CDR2 FQNNGV. The CDR3 sequence is 14 residues long. V lost 4 bases, J lost 8 bases, and 17 bases lay in between. The table came from immunoSEQ multiplex PCR; TCRdb's copy has only in-frame clones and leaves some out. Of more than 200,000 clones in the sample, approximately 70% were seen once. The source of this sequence is a human donor with chronic lymphocytic leukemia. Sequenced material: PBMCs, taken after 12 months of ibrutinib treatment. This chain connects TRBV11-2 to TRBJ1-2, with TRBD1 as a possible D gene (6 bases). This CDR3 is CASSSYGGLWGYTF. CDR3 coding DNA: TGTGCCAGCAGCTCTTACGGGGGGCTCTGGGGCTACACCTTC.